This T cell receptor (beta chain) is from a study of Ad26.COV2.S vaccination and SARS-CoV-2 variants. Across the study: Ad26.COV2.S shots went into the muscle once or twice, 56 days apart. Overall study findings and caveats: Analytic work on TCR breadth and depth might have understated the full extent of total T cell responses. Whether participants received vaccine or placebo, their non-spike TCR breadth was similar.

Only in-frame clones appear in the TCRdb table, and some are missing; sequencing was by immunoSEQ multiplex PCR. The data contain approximately 360,000 clones, roughly 80% of them seen just once; the ten biggest clones take up about 7.4%. The germline CDR1 and CDR2 sequences are KGHDR and SFDVKD. The CDR3 loop spans 14 amino acids. V lost 1 base and J 7 bases, leaving 12 bases between the germline ends. Notes on this clone: Its antigen is currently unknown.

The treatment denotes: around 19 received Ad26.COV2.S at low or high dose, single or two shots; roughly five received placebo; per-sample allocation not given. Sample collection was performed on day 63 after the first vaccine or placebo injection. This clonotype originated in a person between 18 and 60 years old who received the Ad26.COV2.S COVID-19 vaccine or a placebo. The J gene is TRBJ1-1, the V gene TRBV24-1; D is unresolved. Material: peripheral blood, obtained in a trial of Ad26.COV2.S vaccine versus placebo. The CDR3 region has the DNA TGTGCCACCAGTGATTTTCATTCGGCCGGTGAAGCTTTCTTT. Amino acid sequence: CATSDFHSAGEAFF.